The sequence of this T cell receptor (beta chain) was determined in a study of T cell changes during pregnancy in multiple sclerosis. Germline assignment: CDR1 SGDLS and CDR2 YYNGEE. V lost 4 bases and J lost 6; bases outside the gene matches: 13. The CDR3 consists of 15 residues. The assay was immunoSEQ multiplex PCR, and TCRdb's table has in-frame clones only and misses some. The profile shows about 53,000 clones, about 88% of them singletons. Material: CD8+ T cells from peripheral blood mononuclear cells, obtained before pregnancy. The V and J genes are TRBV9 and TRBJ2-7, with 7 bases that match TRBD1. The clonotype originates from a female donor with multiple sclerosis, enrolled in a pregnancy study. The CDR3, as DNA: TGTGCCAGCAGCCCCGTTGGGACAGCCTTCGCCGAGCAGTACTTC. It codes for CASSPVGTAFAEQYF.